A selection of T cell receptor beta chains follows, all from one sample in a study of PD-L1 blockade in urothelial cancer. Using immunoSEQ multiplex PCR, the repertoire was profiled, and TCRdb retains in-frame clones only, with some absent. This table has approximately 47,000 clones, roughly 80% appearing once. The sequencing here drew on PBMCs, taken around atezolizumab (anti-PD-L1) treatment. These receptors were collected from a man aged 50 to 60 with urothelial cancer. Both conserved end residues are part of each CDR3. D genes are given only for firm matches. The size of a clone is reported for some rows only, either as once, few or many, or as a class for expanded clones.

cdr3_nt,cdr3_aa,v_call,j_call,cdr3_length,clone_size,d_call
TGTGCCAGCACTCTTCGGGGCTATGGCTACACCTTC,CASTLRGYGYTF,TRBV28,TRBJ1-2,12,.,.
TGCGCCAGCAGCTTTGTAGGGACAGGGGATGGCTACACCTTC,CASSFVGTGDGYTF,TRBV5-1,TRBJ1-2,14,.,TRBD1
TGTGCCACCAGCACAGGACAGGGGGCTGGCTACACCTTC,CATSTGQGAGYTF,TRBV15,TRBJ1-2,13,.,TRBD1
TGTGCCAGCAGTGAAGCAGAGCACACTGAAGCTTTCTTT,CASSEAEHTEAFF,TRBV6-1,TRBJ1-1,13,.,.
TGTGCCAGCAGCGTAGAAGGGACAGGGGTTACTGAAGCTTTCTTT,CASSVEGTGVTEAFF,TRBV9,TRBJ1-1,15,.,TRBD1
TGCGCCAGCAGCCAAGAATGGCAGGGTGCCTACAATGAGCAGTTCTTC,CASSQEWQGAYNEQFF,TRBV4-1,TRBJ2-1,16,few,.
TGTGCCAGTTATCCGGGACAGGGGAGACCTGAAGCTTTCTTT,CASYPGQGRPEAFF,TRBV19,TRBJ1-1,14,.,TRBD1
TGCGCCAGCAGCCAAGCCCTGGGACAATTTAATGAGCAGTTCTTC,CASSQALGQFNEQFF,TRBV4-1,TRBJ2-1,15,few,.
TGTGCCAGCAGCTTATCTTACAATGAGCAGTTCTTC,CASSLSYNEQFF,TRBV7-2,TRBJ2-1,12,once,.
TGTGCCAGCCAGTCCAAGGCGGGGAGGCGGGTTCAAGGTGAAAAACTGTTTTTT,CASQSKAGRRVQGEKLFF,TRBV28,TRBJ1-4,18,few,.
TGTGCCAGCAGTGAAGCGCTGGGTGGGGGGGGGACTGGAAACACCATATATTTT,CASSEALGGGGTGNTIYF,TRBV6-1,TRBJ1-3,18,.,.
TGTGCCATCAGCCGGACTGAAAATGAGCAGTTCTTC,CAISRTENEQFF,TRBV10-3,TRBJ2-1,12,.,.
TGTGCCAGCAGTGAACAAGGGACAGGGGGCGGGAATCAGCCCCAGCATTTT,CASSEQGTGGGNQPQHF,TRBV2,TRBJ1-5,17,.,TRBD1
TGTGCCAGCAGTTCATTGGGAGGCAGGGGGCGGCATTCACCCCTCCACTTT,CASSSLGGRGRHSPLHF,TRBV2,TRBJ1-6,17,once,TRBD1
TGTGCCAGCAATTCCCGGACAGGGGGTAATTCACCCCTCCACTTT,CASNSRTGGNSPLHF,TRBV6-5,TRBJ1-6,15,once,TRBD1
TGTGCCAGCAGTGTTACTAGCGGGGGGGGGATGAATGAGCAGTTCTTC,CASSVTSGGGMNEQFF,TRBV25-1,TRBJ2-1,16,.,TRBD2
TGTGCCAGTAGTCTTAGCGGGAGGGTGGCCGGGGAGCTGTTTTTT,CASSLSGRVAGELFF,TRBV19,TRBJ2-2,15,.,TRBD2
TGTGCCAGCAGTGAAGCAGGGACAGGTCCCCGTCCCCAGCATTTT,CASSEAGTGPRPQHF,TRBV2,TRBJ1-5,15,.,TRBD1
TGTGCCAGCTCACTGACAGCCTCTAATGAAAAACTGTTTTTT,CASSLTASNEKLFF,TRBV18,TRBJ1-4,14,.,.
TGTGCCAGCAGCGGGGGGACGGGTGAAAATCAGCCCCAGCATTTT,CASSGGTGENQPQHF,TRBV7-8,TRBJ1-5,15,.,.
TGTGCCAGCAGCCACCCGCTGAGCAGGGACTATGGCTACACCTTC,CASSHPLSRDYGYTF,TRBV7-2,TRBJ1-2,15,once,.
TGTGCCAGCAGAGAACTTTCCTACGAGCAGTACTTC,CASRELSYEQYF,TRBV6-6,TRBJ2-7,12,few,.
TGTGCCAGCACCCCAACACTTGCGGTGGGCACTGAAGCTTTCTTT,CASTPTLAVGTEAFF,TRBV7-2,TRBJ1-1,15,.,.
TGTGCCTGGACTAGCGGAGCTTTGGGCTTTACCTACGAGCAGTACTTC,CAWTSGALGFTYEQYF,TRBV30,TRBJ2-7,16,.,TRBD2
TGCGCCAGCAGCTTTGGAGGATCGGGACAGGGCCAAAAGGTACGCGGCTACACCTTC,CASSFGGSGQGQKVRGYTF,TRBV5-1,TRBJ1-2,19,.,TRBD1
TGCGCCAGCAGCCCCGCCGGGTCGTTTTATGGCTACACCTTC,CASSPAGSFYGYTF,TRBV5-1,TRBJ1-2,14,.,.
TGTGCTAGTGGTTTGGTGGCTGACACCATATATTTT,CASGLVADTIYF,TRBV12-5,TRBJ1-3,12,.,.
TGTGCCAGCAGTGAAGGGACAGGGGTGGGCTACACCTTC,CASSEGTGVGYTF,TRBV2,TRBJ1-2,13,.,TRBD1
TGTGCCAGCAGCTTGCGGGATTACACAGATACGCAGTATTTT,CASSLRDYTDTQYF,TRBV5-4,TRBJ2-3,14,.,.
TGTGCCAGCACTACAGGATCTGAGCGGCCCCAGCATTTT,CASTTGSERPQHF,TRBV2,TRBJ1-5,13,.,.
TGTGCCAGCAGAACGGGGAAAGATTGGGACACTGAAGCTTTCTTT,CASRTGKDWDTEAFF,TRBV27,TRBJ1-1,15,.,.
TGTGCCAGCAGTTCCGGACAGACCTCTGGAAACACCATATATTTT,CASSSGQTSGNTIYF,TRBV7-6,TRBJ1-3,15,.,.
TGCGCCAGCAGCAGACAGGGTTCTGAAGCTTTCTTT,CASSRQGSEAFF,TRBV5-1,TRBJ1-1,12,.,TRBD1
TGTGCCAGCAGCCAAGTATCGGTTCGACAGTACTCCTATAATTCACCCCTCCACTTT,CASSQVSVRQYSYNSPLHF,TRBV14,TRBJ1-6,19,.,.
TGTGCCAGCAGGGGACGGGGCCAGGGAGGGTACCAAGAGACCCAGTACTTC,CASRGRGQGGYQETQYF,TRBV28,TRBJ2-5,17,.,TRBD2
TGTGCCAGCAGCCCGCTTCGACAGAACAATGAGCAGTTCTTC,CASSPLRQNNEQFF,TRBV6-6,TRBJ2-1,14,.,.
TGTGCCAGCAGCCCGCAAAATACAGGGTCCGGGGAGCTGTTTTTT,CASSPQNTGSGELFF,TRBV4-2,TRBJ2-2,15,few,.
TGTGCCAGCAGGACCGGAGCGACTAATGAAAAACTGTTTTTT,CASRTGATNEKLFF,TRBV7-9,TRBJ1-4,14,.,.
TGCGCCAGCAGCCAAGATGAGGGTAGAGGTTATGGCTACACCTTC,CASSQDEGRGYGYTF,TRBV4-1,TRBJ1-2,15,few,.
TGTGCCAGCGAATCCGGGACAGAAGCTTTCTTT,CASESGTEAFF,TRBV2,TRBJ1-1,11,few,.
TGCAGCGTTCGCACAGGGGGGAATCAGCCCCAGCATTTT,CSVRTGGNQPQHF,TRBV29-1,TRBJ1-5,13,once,TRBD1
TGTGCCAGCAGCGAAACCAGGGGGCAGAATTCACCCCTCCACTTT,CASSETRGQNSPLHF,TRBV6-1,TRBJ1-6,15,.,TRBD1
TGTGCCAGCTCCCCAGGACAGGGAACAGACGGTGAAGCTTTCTTT,CASSPGQGTDGEAFF,TRBV18,TRBJ1-1,15,few,TRBD1
TGTGCCAGCAGCTTTAGGGACAGCTACTCTGGAAACACCATATATTTT,CASSFRDSYSGNTIYF,TRBV9,TRBJ1-3,16,once,TRBD1
TGTGCCAGCAGCCCCGGGAGGGTCAGTTCACCCCTCCACTTT,CASSPGRVSSPLHF,TRBV13,TRBJ1-6,14,.,.
TGTGCCAGCAGTGGAGGGGGGGTTGAAGCTTTCTTT,CASSGGGVEAFF,TRBV28,TRBJ1-1,12,.,.
TGTGCCAGCTCACCACTCCCCACGGACAGGGGCTATGGCTACACCTTC,CASSPLPTDRGYGYTF,TRBV18,TRBJ1-2,16,.,TRBD1
TGTGCAAGCATTAATCCGGGGGGGAAAAACATTCAGTACTTC,CASINPGGKNIQYF,TRBV2,TRBJ2-4,14,.,TRBD2
TGCGCCAGCACCTCGGAGGGGGCAGTCACTGAAGCTTTCTTT,CASTSEGAVTEAFF,TRBV5-1,TRBJ1-1,14,.,TRBD1
TGTGCCAGCAGCAGAGCAGCGAACTATGGCTACACCTTC,CASSRAANYGYTF,TRBV6-1,TRBJ1-2,13,.,.
TGCGCCAGCAGAGGGGGACAGGCTTCAACTAATGAAAAACTGTTTTTT,CASRGGQASTNEKLFF,TRBV10-2,TRBJ1-4,16,.,TRBD1
TGTGCCAGTAGTATATTCGGGGGTCACAGGGGCCAAGAGACCCAGTACTTC,CASSIFGGHRGQETQYF,TRBV19,TRBJ2-5,17,.,.
TGTGCCAGCAGAAACCCGGGACAGGGCAATTCACCCCTCCACTTT,CASRNPGQGNSPLHF,TRBV2,TRBJ1-6,15,few,TRBD1
TGTGCCAGCAGTTTGAGCGCCCTACACACTGAAGCTTTCTTT,CASSLSALHTEAFF,TRBV28,TRBJ1-1,14,.,.
TGCAGCGCGTACCGGGACAGGGCGTTGCAAGGTGGCTACACCTTC,CSAYRDRALQGGYTF,TRBV29-1,TRBJ1-2,15,.,TRBD1
TGTGCCAGCAGTCGAGCGGGGGGTACGGGCGGGGAGCTGTTTTTT,CASSRAGGTGGELFF,TRBV2,TRBJ2-2,15,.,TRBD2
TGTGCCAGCAGCCACGGTACCGGGGGGCCCCAGCATTTT,CASSHGTGGPQHF,TRBV6-5,TRBJ1-5,13,once,.
TGTGCCAGCAGCCCAGATAGCGGGAGCTCCTACAATGAGCAGTTCTTC,CASSPDSGSSYNEQFF,TRBV5-4,TRBJ2-1,16,.,TRBD2